The present TCR beta chain was sequenced within a study of blood T cell repertoires in COVID-19. V was trimmed by 2 bases and J by 8 bases, leaving 18 bases between them. Germline V gene sequence: CDR1 MNHEY, CDR2 SVGEGT. The CDR3 is 15 amino acids. The repertoire was sequenced with immunoSEQ multiplex PCR; TCRdb's copy has only in-frame clones and lacks some. The table includes nearly 70,000 clones, about 91% detected once. This rearrangement joins TRBV6-2 or TRBV6-3 to TRBJ1-2; the D is unclear. The source of this sequence is a man in his forties with COVID-19, enrolled during active disease. The sequenced sample consisted of peripheral blood. CDR3 in amino acids: CASSYVGPISGGYTF. The CDR3 DNA reads TGTGCCAGCAGTTACGTCGGACCGATTTCGGGAGGCTACACCTTC.